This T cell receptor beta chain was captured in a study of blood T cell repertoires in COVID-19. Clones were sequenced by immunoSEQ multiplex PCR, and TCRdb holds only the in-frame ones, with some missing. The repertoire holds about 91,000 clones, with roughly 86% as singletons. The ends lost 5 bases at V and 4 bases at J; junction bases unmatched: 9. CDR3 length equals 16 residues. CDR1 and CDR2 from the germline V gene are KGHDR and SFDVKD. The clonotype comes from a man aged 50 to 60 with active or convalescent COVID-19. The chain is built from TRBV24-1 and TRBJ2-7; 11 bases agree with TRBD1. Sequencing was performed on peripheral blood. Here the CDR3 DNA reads TGTGCCACCAGTGTGAGCAGGGACAGGGGGTTTTACGAGCAGTACTTC. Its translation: CATSVSRDRGFYEQYF.